The subject of this entry is one TCR beta chain. What it binds is unknown. With 4 bases clipped from V and 0 bases from J, the junction kept 18 bases outside the gene matches. CDR1 SNHLY and CDR2 FYNNEI come from the germline V gene. The CDR3 totals 19 residues. PCR used 60 Vbeta primers and 13 Jbeta primers. TCRdb's table, derived via immunoSEQ multiplex PCR, lists solely in-frame clones and lacks some. The sample comprises 180,000 or so clones, 75% of which are singletons, and 7.7% rests with the top ten. At sampling all donors were nominally healthy, likely with unrecorded immune exposures. The data stem from a study of cytomegalovirus exposure and HLA in healthy donors. Study-level results: Fewer N-insertions (relative to the roughly 630-donor mean) were reportedly seen in an Asian-associated ancestry cluster in a later analysis.

This receptor was identified in a woman aged 40-49 years in good health and CMV-seropositive. This rearrangement joins TRBV2 to TRBJ2-7, with 7 bases identical to TRBD1. Sequencing was done on a sample of PBMCs. The CDR3 reads CASSAPNRLTGSSSYEQYF. CDR3 coding DNA: TGTGCCAGCAGTGCCCCCAATCGTTTGACAGGGAGTAGCTCCTACGAGCAGTACTTC.